This T cell receptor beta chain was recovered during a study of blood T cell repertoires in COVID-19. Looking at the study overall: Samples of COVID-19 (acute and convalescent) were obtained from the United States, Italy and Spain. In each case, the material was cDNA or gDNA derived from T cells, B-cell-depleted T cells, or PBMCs.

Per the original data handling: Scientists estimated how many nucleated cells there were by amplifying reference gene primers. Profiled with immunoSEQ multiplex PCR; TCRdb holds only in-frame clones, not every one. V and J calls and clone size are as listed in that table; D and trimming were resolved from the DNA. The sample gives approximately 58,000 clones, over 65% of which show up once; roughly 4.5% is in the top ten. The germline V and J ends were trimmed by 0 bases and 4 bases, with 19 bases remaining between them. The CDR3 runs 17 residues. Germline values: CDR1 SGDLS, CDR2 YYNGEE. The gene calls are TRBV9 and TRBJ1-1; D is uncertain. The receptor comes from a middle-aged man with active COVID-19. The sequencing sample was made of peripheral blood. This CDR3 is CASSVDGSGSGGTEAFF. The CDR3 DNA reads as TGTGCCAGCAGCGTAGATGGCTCGGGGAGCGGCGGCACTGAAGCTTTCTTT.